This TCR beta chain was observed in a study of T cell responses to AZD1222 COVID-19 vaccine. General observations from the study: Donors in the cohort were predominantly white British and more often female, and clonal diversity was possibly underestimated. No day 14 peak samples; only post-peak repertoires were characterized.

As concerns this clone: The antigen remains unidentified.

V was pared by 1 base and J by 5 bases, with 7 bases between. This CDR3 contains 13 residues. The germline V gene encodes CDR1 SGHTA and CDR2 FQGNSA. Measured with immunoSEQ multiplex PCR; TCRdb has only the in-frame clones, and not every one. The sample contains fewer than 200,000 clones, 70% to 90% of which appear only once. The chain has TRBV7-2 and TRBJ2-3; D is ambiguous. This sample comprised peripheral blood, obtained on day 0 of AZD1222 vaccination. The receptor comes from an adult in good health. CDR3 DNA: TGTGCCAGCAGCTTAGAGGAGATAGATACGCAGTATTTT. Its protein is CASSLEEIDTQYF.